The 19 T cell receptor beta chains below were found in one sample sequenced in a study of shared clonotypes between healthy human individuals (dated by TCRdb to 2018 to 2021). The method behind the library was the immunoSEQ multiplex PCR assay. Imported from immuneACCESS, the table was reduced by TCRdb to in-frame sequences with V and J called. These copies leave out some clones; in studies compared against another copy, an unresolved V gene accounts for under half, and the cause of the remainder is not known. In this sample the table shows roughly 1,000,000 clones, around 82% of which occur a single time. About 0.52% of the sample is held by the ten biggest clonotypes. Specimen: memory CD4+ T cells from PBMCs. This sample's cell subset or site label indicates: CD45RA-negative fraction. Source of these receptors: a man aged 18 to 30 in good health. Some clones in this sample may be carry-over from other donors' samples.

Turning to this clone: Additional DNA sequences in this sample encode the identical CDR3. This chain joins TRBV11-3 and TRBJ2-5; D not certain. Trimming took 0 bases from V and 4 from J, leaving 3 bases between them. Per the germline V gene, CDR1 is SGHNT and CDR2 is YENEEA. The CDR3 contains 12 residues. The CDR3 loop is CASSLDRETQYF. The CDR3 bases are TGTGCCAGCAGCTTAGATAGAGAGACCCAGTACTTC.

The chain joins TRBV14 to TRBJ2-7, with 8 bases fitting TRBD1. The CDR3 extends over 15 amino acids. The junction had 10 bases not matched to a gene; V was cut back by 4 bases and J by 5 bases. Germline V gene data show CDR1 as SGHDN and CDR2 as FVKESK. The CDR3 reads CASSRRQGFQHEQYF. DNA for the CDR3: TGTGCCAGCAGCCGAAGACAGGGGTTCCAACACGAGCAGTACTTC.

This chain joins TRBV5-1 and TRBJ1-1; D is perhaps TRBD1 (6 bases). The CDR3 runs to 15 residues. V was cut by 1 base and J by 7 bases, with 17 bases left in between. Germline V CDR1 and CDR2: SGHRS, YFSETQ. The CDR3: CASSLMGHTTFEAFF. The CDR3 DNA reads as TGCGCCAGCAGCTTGATGGGACACACAACCTTTGAAGCTTTCTTT.

This clone was recorded many times. Other DNA sequences in the sample encode the same CDR3. The rearrangement joins TRBV9 to TRBJ2-7; TRBD1 matches 7 bases. CDR3 length: 14 residues. The ends lost 0 bases at V and 3 bases at J; junction bases unmatched: 3. The V gene's germline CDR1 is SGDLS and CDR2 YYNGEE. The CDR3 region is CASSVGGTDYEQYF. The CDR3 DNA is TGTGCCAGCAGCGTAGGTGGGACAGACTACGAGCAGTACTTC.

V usage is TRBV6-1 and J usage is TRBJ2-7; D is ambiguous. Germline CDR1 reads MNHNS; CDR2 reads SASEGT. V lost 4 bases, J lost 3 bases, and 10 bases lay in between. CDR3 size: 13 residues. The CDR3 bases are TGTGCCAGCAGTGTGGTCACGAACTACGAGCAGTACTTC. This encodes CASSVVTNYEQYF.

The chain links TRBV5-1 to TRBJ2-5; perhaps TRBD1 as D (5 bases). The germline gives CDR1 SGHRS, CDR2 YFSETQ. The CDR3 has 14 residues. V was clipped by 1 base and J by 6 bases, with 13 bases between them. The CDR3 DNA is TGCGCCAGCAGCTTGCTAGGGGCCCAGCAGACCCAGTACTTC. Amino acids: CASSLLGAQQTQYF. Drawing the rest from reference TRBV5-1 and TRBJ2-5, the complete variable domain is KAGVTQTPRYLIKTRGQQVTLSCSPISGHRSVSWYQQTPGQGLQFLFEYFSETQRNKGNFPGRFSGRQFSNSRSEMNVSTLELGDSALYLCASSLLGAQQTQYFGPGTRLLVL.

Here the CDR3 reads CATSGFGAYGNEQFF. CDR3 nucleotide sequence: TGTGCCACCAGCGGGTTTGGGGCCTACGGCAATGAGCAGTTCTTC. This sequence joins TRBV15 and TRBJ2-1; TRBD1 is a possible D gene (5 bases). The CDR3 loop spans 15 amino acids. Looked up from germline, CDR1 is LNHNV and CDR2 is YYDKDF (reference sequence). The germline V and J ends were trimmed by 5 bases and 6 bases, with 17 bases remaining between them.

The chain links TRBV5-1 to TRBJ1-4; unclear D gene. The V gene lost 0 bases and the J gene lost 8 bases, with 8 bases spanning the gap. CDR3 size: 13 residues. CDR1 SGHRS and CDR2 YFSETQ come from the germline V gene. The CDR3 loop is CASSLAPREKLFF. For the CDR3, the DNA is TGCGCCAGCAGCTTGGCCCCAAGAGAAAAACTGTTTTTT. Full variable domain (remainder filled in from reference TRBV5-1 and TRBJ1-4): KAGVTQTPRYLIKTRGQQVTLSCSPISGHRSVSWYQQTPGQGLQFLFEYFSETQRNKGNFPGRFSGRQFSNSRSEMNVSTLELGDSALYLCASSLAPREKLFFGSGTQLSVL.

This clone was counted once. This chain joins TRBV4-3 and TRBJ2-7; 7 nucleotides match TRBD2. The CDR3 contains 14 residues. Germline V gives CDR1 LGHNA, CDR2 YSLEER. With 1 base clipped from V and 4 bases from J, the junction kept 4 bases outside the gene matches. The CDR3 DNA follows: TGCGCCAGCAGCCAAGCGGGCGGGAGTTACGAGCAGTACTTC. This translates into CASSQAGGSYEQYF.

The chain has TRBV19 and TRBJ2-1; 9 bases align to TRBD2. Trimming at V came to 10 bases and at J to 3 bases, leaving 7 bases not matched to a gene. The CDR3 totals 14 residues. CDR1 is LNHDA and CDR2 is SQIVND in the germline V gene (reference sequence). DNA of the CDR3: TGTGCCACCCGACGAGCGGGAGGCTACAATGAGCAGTTCTTC. This sequence encodes CATRRAGGYNEQFF.

This clone was detected only a few times. The chain couples TRBV6-6 to TRBJ2-7; D not certain. This CDR3 contains 11 residues. The germline V and J ends were trimmed by 4 bases and 7 bases, with 8 bases remaining between them. Germline lookup yields CDR1 MNHNY and CDR2 SVGAGI (reference sequence). The CDR3 bases are TGTGCCAGCAGTTCCTATCAAGAGCAGTACTTC. Protein: CASSSYQEQYF.

V usage is TRBV7-2 and J usage is TRBJ1-2; possibly TRBD1 for D (6 bases). This CDR3 is built from 12 residues. Germline V gives CDR1 SGHTA, CDR2 FQGNSA. V was trimmed by 5 bases and J by 7 bases, leaving 11 bases between them. The DNA for the CDR3 is TGTGCCAGCAGCCCAGGGGTTGCTGGCTACACCTTC. Translating it yields CASSPGVAGYTF.

This clone was recorded many times. Other DNA sequences in this specimen translate into the identical CDR3. V is TRBV29-1 and J is TRBJ1-1, with D perhaps matching TRBD1 (5 bases). Germline assignment: CDR1 SQVTM and CDR2 ANQGSEA. The CDR3 loop spans 15 amino acids. V lost 6 bases, J lost 0 bases, and 17 bases lay in between. The CDR3 reads CSVGGGWGMNTEAFF. As DNA, the CDR3 is TGCAGCGTCGGGGGGGGTTGGGGAATGAACACTGAAGCTTTCTTT.

The chain is built from TRBV19 and TRBJ2-1; TRBD1 agrees at 8 bases. The germline V gene encodes CDR1 LNHDA and CDR2 SQIVND (reference sequence). This CDR3 is built from 15 residues. Losses at the gene ends were 6 bases for V and 4 bases for J; bases not matched to a gene: 8. CDR3 sequence: CASSRRQGIYNEQFF. CDR3 bases: TGTGCCAGTAGCAGAAGACAGGGGATTTACAATGAGCAGTTCTTC.

The table lists this clone with a few counts. The chain employs TRBV6-5 and TRBJ2-7; D might be TRBD1 (6 bases). The CDR3 length is 12 residues. Germline V gene lookup returns CDR1 MNHEY and CDR2 SVGAGI. Between the trimmed V and J ends, which lost 6 bases and 12 bases, there was a span of 18 bases. CDR3 DNA: TGTGCCAGCAGCAACGGACCGGGACACCCGTACTTC. Translating it yields CASSNGPGHPYF.

The sample holds many counts of this clone. The CDR3 DNA follows: TGCGCCAGCAGTGAGAACCTCGGGACTAGCGGGTCCAATGAGCAGTTCTTC. Amino acids: CASSENLGTSGSNEQFF. The chain uses TRBV10-1 and TRBJ2-1, with 12 bases that match TRBD2. CDR1 is WNHNN and CDR2 is SYGVQD in the germline V gene (reference sequence). Trimming took 2 bases from V and 6 from J; bases not matched to a gene: 8. The CDR3 spans 17 residues.

This chain connects TRBV30 to TRBJ2-6, with unresolved D. The germline gives CDR1 GTSNPN, CDR2 SVGIG (reference sequence). The ends were cut back, 3 bases at V and 2 bases at J, with 5 bases in the middle. CDR3 length: 13 residues. The chain's CDR3 is CAWRVPGANVLTF. Here the CDR3 DNA reads TGTGCCTGGAGAGTCCCTGGGGCCAACGTCCTGACTTTC.

About this clone itself: The sample carries other DNA sequences with the same CDR3. The chain joins TRBV28 to TRBJ1-2, with 7 bases aligning to TRBD1. V lost 7 bases and J lost 4; bases outside the gene matches: 6. Germline V lookup: CDR1 MDHEN, CDR2 SYDVKM. This CDR3 is 13 amino acids long. CDR3 in DNA: TGTGCCAGCACGTTAGGGACAGCCTATGGCTACACCTTC. It translates to CASTLGTAYGYTF.

The CDR3 here is CASSLAGTGQNEQYF. The DNA for the CDR3 is TGCGCCAGCAGCTTGGCCGGGACAGGGCAGAACGAGCAGTACTTC. The chain recombines TRBV5-1 with TRBJ2-7; 9 bases align to TRBD1. The germline gives CDR1 SGHRS, CDR2 YFSETQ. CDR3 length: 15 amino acids. The V segment lost 0 bases and the J segment 5 bases; nucleotides outside the gene matches: 6.